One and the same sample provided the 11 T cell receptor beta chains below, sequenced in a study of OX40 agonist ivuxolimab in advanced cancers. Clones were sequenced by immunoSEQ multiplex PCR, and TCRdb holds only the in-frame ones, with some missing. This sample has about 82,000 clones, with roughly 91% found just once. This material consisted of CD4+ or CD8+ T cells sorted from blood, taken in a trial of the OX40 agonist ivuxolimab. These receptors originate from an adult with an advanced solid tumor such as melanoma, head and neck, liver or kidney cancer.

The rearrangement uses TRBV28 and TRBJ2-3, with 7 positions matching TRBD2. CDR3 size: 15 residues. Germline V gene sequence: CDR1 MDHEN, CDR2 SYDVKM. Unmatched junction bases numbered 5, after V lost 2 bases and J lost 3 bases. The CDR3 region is CASSLVGGFTDTQYF. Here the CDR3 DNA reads TGTGCCAGCAGTTTAGTGGGGGGGTTTACAGATACGCAGTATTTT.

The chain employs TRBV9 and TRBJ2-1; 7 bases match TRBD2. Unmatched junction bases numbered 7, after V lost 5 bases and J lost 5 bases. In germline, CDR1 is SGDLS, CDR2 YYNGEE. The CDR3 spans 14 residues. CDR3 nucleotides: TGTGCCAGCAGTTGGGCTAGCGGAGACAATGAGCAGTTCTTC. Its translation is CASSWASGDNEQFF.

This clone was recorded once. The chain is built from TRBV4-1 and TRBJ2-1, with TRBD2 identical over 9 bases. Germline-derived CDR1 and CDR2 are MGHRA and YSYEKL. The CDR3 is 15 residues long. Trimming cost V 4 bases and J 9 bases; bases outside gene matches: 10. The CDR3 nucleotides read TGCGCCAGCAGCCTTGTGGTAGCGGGAGTGATTGAGCAGTTCTTC. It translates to CASSLVVAGVIEQFF.

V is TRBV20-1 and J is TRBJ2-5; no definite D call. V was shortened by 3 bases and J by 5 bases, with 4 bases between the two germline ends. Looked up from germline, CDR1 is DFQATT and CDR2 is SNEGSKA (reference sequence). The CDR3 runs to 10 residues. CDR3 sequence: CSASKETQYF. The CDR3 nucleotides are TGCAGTGCTAGTAAGGAGACCCAGTACTTC.

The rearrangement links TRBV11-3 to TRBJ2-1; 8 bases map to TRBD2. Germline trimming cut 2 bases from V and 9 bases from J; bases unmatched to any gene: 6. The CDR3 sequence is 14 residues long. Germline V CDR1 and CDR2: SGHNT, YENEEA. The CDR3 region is CASSLKTGGFEQFF. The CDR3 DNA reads TGTGCCAGCAGCTTAAAGACGGGAGGGTTTGAGCAGTTCTTC. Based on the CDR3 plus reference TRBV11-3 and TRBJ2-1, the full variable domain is EAGVVQSPRYKIIEKKQPVAFWCNPISGHNTLYWYLQNLGQGPELLIRYENEEAVDDSQLPKDRFSAERLKGVDSTLKIQPAELGDSAVYLCASSLKTGGFEQFFGPGTRLTVL.

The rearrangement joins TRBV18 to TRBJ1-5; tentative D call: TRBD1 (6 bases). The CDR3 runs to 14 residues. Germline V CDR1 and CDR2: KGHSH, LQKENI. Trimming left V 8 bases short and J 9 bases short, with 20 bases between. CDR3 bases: TGTGCCAGCGCGAGGGGAGCAGGGGTTCGGCCCCAGCATTTT. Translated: CASARGAGVRPQHF.

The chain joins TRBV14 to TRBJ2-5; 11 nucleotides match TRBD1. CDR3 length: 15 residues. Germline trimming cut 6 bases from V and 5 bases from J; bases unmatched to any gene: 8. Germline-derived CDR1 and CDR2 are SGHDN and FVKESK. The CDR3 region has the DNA TGTGCCAGCAGACTCGGACAGGGGGCTTGGGAGACCCAGTACTTC. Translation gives CASRLGQGAWETQYF.

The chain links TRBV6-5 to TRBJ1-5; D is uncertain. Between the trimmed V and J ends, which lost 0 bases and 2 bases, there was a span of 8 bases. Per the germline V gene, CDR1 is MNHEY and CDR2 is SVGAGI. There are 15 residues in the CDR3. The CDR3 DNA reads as TGTGCCAGCAGTTACTCGAATGTTGGCAATCAGCCCCAGCATTTT. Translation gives CASSYSNVGNQPQHF.

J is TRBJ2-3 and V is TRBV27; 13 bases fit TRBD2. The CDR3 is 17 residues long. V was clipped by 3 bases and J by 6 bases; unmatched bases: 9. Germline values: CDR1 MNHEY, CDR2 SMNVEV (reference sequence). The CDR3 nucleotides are TGTGCCAGCAGTTTTACGGGGGGACTAGCGGGATCGGATACGCAGTATTTT. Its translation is CASSFTGGLAGSDTQYF.

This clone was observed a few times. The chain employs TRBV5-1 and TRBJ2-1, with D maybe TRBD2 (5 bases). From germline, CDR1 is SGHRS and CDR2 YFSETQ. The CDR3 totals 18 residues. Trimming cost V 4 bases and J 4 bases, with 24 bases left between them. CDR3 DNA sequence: TGCGCCAGCAGCCCTCAAGGACTCGCCGGTTTGGGATACAATGAGCAGTTCTTC. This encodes CASSPQGLAGLGYNEQFF.

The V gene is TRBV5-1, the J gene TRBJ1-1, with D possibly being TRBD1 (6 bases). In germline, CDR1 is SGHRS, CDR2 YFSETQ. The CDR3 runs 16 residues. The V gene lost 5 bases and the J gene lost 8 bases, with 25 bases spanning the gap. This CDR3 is CASRETGTRISSEAFF. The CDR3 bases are TGCGCCAGCAGAGAAACAGGGACCCGTATAAGTTCCGAAGCTTTCTTT.